The table lists the clone carrying this TCR beta chain with many counts. These data belong to a study of T cells in Graves' hyperthyroidism and ophthalmopathy. What was amplified from RNA transcripts were TCR beta CDR3 regions. Initially, a first-round RT-PCR of the TCR CDR3 employed the HTBI primer set. TCRdb redid the calling of the multiplex PCR reads with MiXCR, one entry per CDR3 protein. The sample yields approximately 400,000 distinct CDR3 sequences, 11% to 15% seen once. CDR3 length: 14 amino acids. Per the germline V gene, CDR1 is MDHEN and CDR2 is SYDVKM. V was shortened by 5 bases and J by 2 bases, with 11 bases between the two germline ends. Fresh peripheral blood, 8 to 10 ml of it, supplied the PBMCs.

The rearrangement links TRBV28 to TRBJ2-3; D call uncertain. Sequenced sample: blood. The TCR comes from a middle-aged man with Graves' ophthalmopathy. The DNA for the CDR3 is TGTGCCAGCAGTCGGGTCGCCGTCACAGATACGCAGTATTTT. Its protein product is CASSRVAVTDTQYF.